What follows describes a single T cell receptor beta chain. As yet, its antigen is unknown. This CDR3 has 14 amino acids. Losses at the gene ends were 3 bases for V and 4 bases for J; bases not matched to a gene: 5. Germline loops: CDR1 SGDLS, CDR2 YYNGEE. The data were taken from a study of cytotoxic CD8 clonotypes in ibrutinib-treated CLL. Study-level points and caveats: Clonality increased with ibrutinib response but returned toward baseline at progression.

TCRdb keeps only in-frame clones here, not all; method: immunoSEQ multiplex PCR. In the table there are about 50,000 clones, around four fifths of which are singletons. The chain has TRBV9 and TRBJ2-7; 9 bases align to TRBD1. The sequences come from PBMCs, collected after 24 months of ibrutinib treatment. The TCR sequence derives from a human donor with chronic lymphocytic leukemia. CDR3: CASSATGGSYEQYF. The CDR3 DNA reads TGTGCCAGCAGCGCGACAGGGGGTTCTTACGAGCAGTACTTC.